These T cell receptor beta chains were read from a single sample in a study of T cell responses to AZD1222 COVID-19 vaccine. The repertoire was sequenced with immunoSEQ multiplex PCR; TCRdb's copy has only in-frame clones and lacks some. The sample has around 140,000 clones; roughly 91% are singletons. Here the sequenced sample was peripheral blood, taken on day 0 of AZD1222 vaccination. Receptors were obtained from an adult in good health. The CDR3 runs from the conserved cysteine through the conserved F or W. A D gene is named only where the DNA matches it firmly. Clone size is not always given. Where it is, it says once, few, many or a class for expanded clones.

d_call: NA; v_call: TRBV3-1/TRBV3-2; cdr3_length: 15; j_call: TRBJ1-4; clone_size: NA; cdr3_aa: CASSPDPDPREKLFF; cdr3_nt: TGTGCCAGCAGCCCAGACCCCGATCCTAGGGAAAAACTGTTTTTT
d_call: TRBD1; v_call: TRBV7-2; cdr3_length: 15; j_call: TRBJ2-2; clone_size: NA; cdr3_aa: CASSPGQGGSGELFF; cdr3_nt: TGTGCCAGCAGCCCGGGACAGGGGGGTTCCGGGGAGCTGTTTTTT
d_call: NA; v_call: TRBV19; cdr3_length: 16; j_call: TRBJ2-1; clone_size: NA; cdr3_aa: CASSPQVGVAYNEQFF; cdr3_nt: TGTGCCAGTAGTCCCCAAGTGGGGGTCGCGTACAATGAGCAGTTCTTC
d_call: TRBD1; v_call: TRBV20-1; cdr3_length: 10; j_call: TRBJ2-4; clone_size: NA; cdr3_aa: CSVLGTGQYF; cdr3_nt: TGCAGTGTTTTGGGGACAGGGCAGTACTTC
d_call: NA; v_call: TRBV3-1/TRBV3-2; cdr3_length: 14; j_call: TRBJ2-2; clone_size: NA; cdr3_aa: CASSQDLNTGELFF; cdr3_nt: TGTGCCAGCAGCCAAGACTTGAACACCGGGGAGCTGTTTTTT
d_call: NA; v_call: TRBV5-1; cdr3_length: 16; j_call: TRBJ1-4; clone_size: once; cdr3_aa: CASSRSGDPTNEKLFF; cdr3_nt: TGCGCCAGCAGCAGATCAGGGGATCCAACTAATGAAAAACTGTTTTTT
d_call: NA; v_call: TRBV19; cdr3_length: 13; j_call: TRBJ2-5; clone_size: NA; cdr3_aa: CASSPALQAAQYF; cdr3_nt: TGTGCCAGTAGTCCGGCCTTACAAGCGGCCCAGTACTTC
d_call: TRBD1; v_call: TRBV27; cdr3_length: 14; j_call: TRBJ2-7; clone_size: NA; cdr3_aa: CASSPQGAKSEQYF; cdr3_nt: TGTGCCAGTAGCCCACAGGGGGCGAAAAGCGAGCAGTACTTC
d_call: NA; v_call: TRBV3-1/TRBV3-2; cdr3_length: 12; j_call: TRBJ2-2; clone_size: once; cdr3_aa: CASSQNTGELFF; cdr3_nt: TGTGCCAGCAGCCAAAACACCGGGGAGCTGTTTTTT
d_call: NA; v_call: TRBV7-9; cdr3_length: 13; j_call: TRBJ2-1; clone_size: NA; cdr3_aa: CASSFNSNYEQFF; cdr3_nt: TGTGCCAGCAGCTTCAATAGCAACTATGAGCAGTTCTTC
d_call: TRBD1; v_call: TRBV12-3/TRBV12-4; cdr3_length: 13; j_call: TRBJ1-3; clone_size: NA; cdr3_aa: CASSLGTVNTIYF; cdr3_nt: TGTGCCAGCAGTTTGGGGACAGTAAACACCATATATTTT
d_call: NA; v_call: TRBV19; cdr3_length: 15; j_call: TRBJ1-6; clone_size: few; cdr3_aa: CASSIVGDEDSPLHF; cdr3_nt: TGTGCCAGTAGTATAGTTGGGGACGAAGATTCACCCCTCCACTTT
d_call: TRBD2; v_call: TRBV15; cdr3_length: 16; j_call: TRBJ2-1; clone_size: once; cdr3_aa: CATSSQSGRGLGEQFF; cdr3_nt: TGTGCCACCAGCAGTCAGAGCGGGAGGGGGTTAGGTGAGCAGTTCTTC
d_call: NA; v_call: TRBV4-3; cdr3_length: 13; j_call: TRBJ2-7; clone_size: NA; cdr3_aa: CASSHSSGYEQYF; cdr3_nt: TGCGCCAGCAGCCACTCCTCCGGCTACGAGCAGTACTTC
d_call: NA; v_call: TRBV9; cdr3_length: 14; j_call: TRBJ1-2; clone_size: NA; cdr3_aa: CASSPNGGQYGYTF; cdr3_nt: TGTGCCAGCAGCCCAAACGGGGGGCAGTATGGCTACACCTTC
d_call: TRBD1; v_call: TRBV5-1; cdr3_length: 14; j_call: TRBJ2-1; clone_size: NA; cdr3_aa: CASSLGQGLNEQFF; cdr3_nt: TGCGCCAGCAGTCTGGGACAGGGATTGAATGAGCAGTTCTTC
d_call: TRBD1; v_call: TRBV12-5; cdr3_length: 14; j_call: TRBJ1-6; clone_size: NA; cdr3_aa: CASGWGQDNSPLHF; cdr3_nt: TGTGCTAGTGGTTGGGGACAGGATAATTCACCCCTCCACTTT
d_call: NA; v_call: TRBV6-5; cdr3_length: 14; j_call: TRBJ2-7; clone_size: NA; cdr3_aa: CAPERRSLTYEQYF; cdr3_nt: TGTGCCCCTGAACGTCGGTCCCTAACCTACGAGCAGTACTTC
d_call: NA; v_call: TRBV28; cdr3_length: 11; j_call: TRBJ1-4; clone_size: NA; cdr3_aa: CASSRNEKLFF; cdr3_nt: TGTGCCAGCAGCCGTAATGAAAAACTGTTTTTT
d_call: NA; v_call: TRBV7-8; cdr3_length: 15; j_call: TRBJ2-7; clone_size: NA; cdr3_aa: CASSSAGSRGREQYF; cdr3_nt: TGTGCCAGCAGCTCAGCCGGCAGTCGGGGGAGGGAGCAGTACTTC
d_call: NA; v_call: TRBV3-1/TRBV3-2; cdr3_length: 14; j_call: TRBJ1-2; clone_size: NA; cdr3_aa: CASSQGGGGYGYTF; cdr3_nt: TGTGCCAGCAGCCAAGGGGGGGGCGGCTATGGCTACACCTTC
d_call: NA; v_call: TRBV7-2; cdr3_length: 13; j_call: TRBJ1-2; clone_size: NA; cdr3_aa: CASSLDSSYGYTF; cdr3_nt: TGTGCCAGCAGCTTAGACTCTAGCTATGGCTACACCTTC
d_call: TRBD1; v_call: TRBV29-1; cdr3_length: 12; j_call: TRBJ2-7; clone_size: NA; cdr3_aa: CSVRTGPYEQYF; cdr3_nt: TGCAGCGTTAGGACAGGGCCCTACGAGCAGTACTTC